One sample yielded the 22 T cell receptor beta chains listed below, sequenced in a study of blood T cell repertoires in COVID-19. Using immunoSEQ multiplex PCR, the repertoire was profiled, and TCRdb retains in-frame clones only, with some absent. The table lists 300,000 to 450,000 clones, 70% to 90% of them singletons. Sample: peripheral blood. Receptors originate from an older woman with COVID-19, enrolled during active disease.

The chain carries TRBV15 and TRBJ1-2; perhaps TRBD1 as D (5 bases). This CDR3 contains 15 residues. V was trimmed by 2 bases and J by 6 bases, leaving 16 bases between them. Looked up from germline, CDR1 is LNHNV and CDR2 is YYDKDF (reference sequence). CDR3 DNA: TGTGCCACCAGCAGACCGGACAACATAGTTGATGGCTACACCTTC. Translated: CATSRPDNIVDGYTF.

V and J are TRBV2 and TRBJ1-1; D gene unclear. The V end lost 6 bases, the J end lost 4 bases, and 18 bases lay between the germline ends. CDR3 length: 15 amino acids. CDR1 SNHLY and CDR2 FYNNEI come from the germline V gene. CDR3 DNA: TGTGCCAGCAGAAGAACGGCGGGGAGATTCACTGAAGCTTTCTTT. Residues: CASRRTAGRFTEAFF.

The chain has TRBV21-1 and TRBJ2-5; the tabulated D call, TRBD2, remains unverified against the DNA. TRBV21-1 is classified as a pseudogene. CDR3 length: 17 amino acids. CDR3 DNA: TGTGCCAGCAGCAAGCGGAGGACCGAGTTAAAGGAAGAGACCCAGTACTTC. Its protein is CASSKRRTELKEETQYF.

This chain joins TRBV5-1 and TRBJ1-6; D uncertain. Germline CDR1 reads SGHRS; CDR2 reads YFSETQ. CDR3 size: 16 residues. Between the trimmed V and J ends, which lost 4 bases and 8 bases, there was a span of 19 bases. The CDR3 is CASSRTSLGADSPLHF. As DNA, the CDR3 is TGCGCCAGCAGCCGAACTTCGCTGGGAGCGGATTCACCCCTCCACTTT.

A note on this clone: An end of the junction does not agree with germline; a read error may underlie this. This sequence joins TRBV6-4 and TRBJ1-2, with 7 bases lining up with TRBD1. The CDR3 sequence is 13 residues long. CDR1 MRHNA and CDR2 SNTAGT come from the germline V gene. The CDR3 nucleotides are TGTGCCAGCTGGGGACAGATCTTCTATGGCTGCACCTTC. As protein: CASWGQIFYGCTF.

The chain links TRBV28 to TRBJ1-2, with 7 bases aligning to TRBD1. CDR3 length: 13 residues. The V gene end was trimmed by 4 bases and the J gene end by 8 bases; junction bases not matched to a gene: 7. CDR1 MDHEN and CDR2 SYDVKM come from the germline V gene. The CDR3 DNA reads TGTGCCAGCAGTTCGCAACAGGGGCACGGCTACACCTTC. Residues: CASSSQQGHGYTF.

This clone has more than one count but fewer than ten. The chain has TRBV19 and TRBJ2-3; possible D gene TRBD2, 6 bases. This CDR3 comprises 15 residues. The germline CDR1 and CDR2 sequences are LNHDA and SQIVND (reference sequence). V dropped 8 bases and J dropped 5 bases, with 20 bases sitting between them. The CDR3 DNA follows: TGTGCCAGTCGGGACTTACCCTCATCCGGAGATACGCAGTATTTT. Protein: CASRDLPSSGDTQYF.

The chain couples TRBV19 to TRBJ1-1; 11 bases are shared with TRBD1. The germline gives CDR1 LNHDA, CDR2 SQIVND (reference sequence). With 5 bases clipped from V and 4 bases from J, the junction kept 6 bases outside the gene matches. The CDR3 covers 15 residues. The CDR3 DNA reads TGTGCCAGTAGTGCCTGGACAGGGGGCATCACTGAAGCTTTCTTT. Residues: CASSAWTGGITEAFF.

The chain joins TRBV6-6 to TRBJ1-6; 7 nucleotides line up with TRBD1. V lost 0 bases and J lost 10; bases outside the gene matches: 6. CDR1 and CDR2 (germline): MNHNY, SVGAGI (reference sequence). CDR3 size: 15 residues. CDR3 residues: CASSYSGQGESPLHF. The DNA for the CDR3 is TGTGCCAGCAGTTACTCGGGCCAGGGGGAGTCACCCCTCCACTTT.

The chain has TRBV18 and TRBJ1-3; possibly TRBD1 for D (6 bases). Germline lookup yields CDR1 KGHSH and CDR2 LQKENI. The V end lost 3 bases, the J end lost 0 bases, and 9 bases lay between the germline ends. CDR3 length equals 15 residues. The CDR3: CASSPWTASGNTIYF. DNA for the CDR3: TGTGCCAGCTCACCGTGGACAGCCTCTGGAAACACCATATATTTT.

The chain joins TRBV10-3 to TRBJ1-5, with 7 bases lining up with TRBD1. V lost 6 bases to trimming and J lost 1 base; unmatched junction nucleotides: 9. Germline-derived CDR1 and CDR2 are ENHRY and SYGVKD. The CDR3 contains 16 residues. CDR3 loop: CAISTGAGISNQPQHF. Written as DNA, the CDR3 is TGTGCCATCAGCACAGGGGCCGGTATAAGCAATCAGCCCCAGCATTTT.

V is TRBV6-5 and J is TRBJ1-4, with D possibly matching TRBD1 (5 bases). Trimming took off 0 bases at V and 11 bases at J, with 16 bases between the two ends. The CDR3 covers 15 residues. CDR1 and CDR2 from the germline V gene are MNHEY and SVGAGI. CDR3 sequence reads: CASSYSGEGSGKLFF. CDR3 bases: TGTGCCAGCAGTTACTCGGGGGAGGGGTCGGGCAAACTGTTTTTT.

The CDR3 is CASSLRRTGTGDNSPLHF. DNA of the CDR3: TGTGCCAGCAGTTTACGAAGAACCGGGACAGGAGATAATTCACCCCTCCACTTT. The chain couples TRBV27 to TRBJ1-6; 8 nucleotides align to TRBD1. CDR3 length: 18 residues. Germline CDR1 reads MNHEY; CDR2 reads SMNVEV (reference sequence). V dropped 2 bases and J dropped 5; count of bases not matched to a gene: 11.

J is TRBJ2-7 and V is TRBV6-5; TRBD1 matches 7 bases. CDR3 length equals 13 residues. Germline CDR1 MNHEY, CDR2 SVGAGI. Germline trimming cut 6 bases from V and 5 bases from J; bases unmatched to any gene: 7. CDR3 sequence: CASRRLDRDEQYF. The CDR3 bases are TGTGCCAGCAGACGCCTCGACAGGGACGAGCAGTACTTC.

CDR3 amino acids: CAWSVGQRSPYEQYF. In DNA, the CDR3 is TGTGCCTGGAGTGTTGGTCAGCGATCCCCTTACGAGCAGTACTTC. The chain is built from TRBV30 and TRBJ2-7; no definite D call. Germline lookup yields CDR1 GTSNPN and CDR2 SVGIG (reference sequence). The CDR3 runs to 15 residues. V was shortened by 0 bases and J by 4 bases, with 16 bases between the two germline ends.

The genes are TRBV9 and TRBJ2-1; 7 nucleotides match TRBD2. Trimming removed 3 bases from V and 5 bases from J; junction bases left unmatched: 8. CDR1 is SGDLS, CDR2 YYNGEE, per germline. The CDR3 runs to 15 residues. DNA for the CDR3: TGTGCCAGCAGCGCCGACGGGGGGACTGACAATGAGCAGTTCTTC. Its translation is CASSADGGTDNEQFF.

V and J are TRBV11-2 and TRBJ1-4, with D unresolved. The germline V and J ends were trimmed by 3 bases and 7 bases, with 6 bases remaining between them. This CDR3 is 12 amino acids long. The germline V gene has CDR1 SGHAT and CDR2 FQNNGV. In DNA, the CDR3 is TGTGCCAGCAGCTTTTACGGTGAAAAACTGTTTTTT. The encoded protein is CASSFYGEKLFF.

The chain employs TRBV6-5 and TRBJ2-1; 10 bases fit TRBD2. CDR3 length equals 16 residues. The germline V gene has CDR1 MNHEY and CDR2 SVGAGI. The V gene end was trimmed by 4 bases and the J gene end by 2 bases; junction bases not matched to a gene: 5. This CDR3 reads CASSSRTSGAYNEQFF. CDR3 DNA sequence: TGTGCCAGCAGTTCCCGGACTAGCGGAGCCTACAATGAGCAGTTCTTC.

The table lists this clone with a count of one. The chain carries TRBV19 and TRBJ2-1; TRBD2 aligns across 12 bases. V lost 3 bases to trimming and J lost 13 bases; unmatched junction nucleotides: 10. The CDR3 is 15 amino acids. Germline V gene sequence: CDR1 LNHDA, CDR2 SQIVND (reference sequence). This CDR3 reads CASSIGASGGAAQFF. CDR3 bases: TGTGCCAGTAGTATCGGGGCTAGCGGGGGGGCTGCCCAGTTCTTC.

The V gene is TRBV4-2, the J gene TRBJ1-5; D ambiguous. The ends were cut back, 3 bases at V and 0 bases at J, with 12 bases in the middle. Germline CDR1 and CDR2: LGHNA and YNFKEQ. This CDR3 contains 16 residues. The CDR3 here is CASSHGGQYSNQPQHF. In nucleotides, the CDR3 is TGTGCCAGCAGCCACGGTGGGCAATATAGCAATCAGCCCCAGCATTTT.

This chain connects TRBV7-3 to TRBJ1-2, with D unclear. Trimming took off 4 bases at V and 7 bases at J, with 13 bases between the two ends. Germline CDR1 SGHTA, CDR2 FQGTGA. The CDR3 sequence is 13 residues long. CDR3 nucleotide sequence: TGTGCCAGCAGCTCCGCGGGAGATAGTGGCTACACCTTC. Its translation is CASSSAGDSGYTF.

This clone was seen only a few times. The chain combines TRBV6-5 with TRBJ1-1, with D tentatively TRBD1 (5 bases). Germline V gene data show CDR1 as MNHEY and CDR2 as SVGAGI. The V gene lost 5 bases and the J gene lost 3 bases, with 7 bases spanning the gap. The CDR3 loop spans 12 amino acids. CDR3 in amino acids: CASSQGYTEAFF. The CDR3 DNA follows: TGTGCCAGCAGTCAGGGATACACTGAAGCTTTCTTT.